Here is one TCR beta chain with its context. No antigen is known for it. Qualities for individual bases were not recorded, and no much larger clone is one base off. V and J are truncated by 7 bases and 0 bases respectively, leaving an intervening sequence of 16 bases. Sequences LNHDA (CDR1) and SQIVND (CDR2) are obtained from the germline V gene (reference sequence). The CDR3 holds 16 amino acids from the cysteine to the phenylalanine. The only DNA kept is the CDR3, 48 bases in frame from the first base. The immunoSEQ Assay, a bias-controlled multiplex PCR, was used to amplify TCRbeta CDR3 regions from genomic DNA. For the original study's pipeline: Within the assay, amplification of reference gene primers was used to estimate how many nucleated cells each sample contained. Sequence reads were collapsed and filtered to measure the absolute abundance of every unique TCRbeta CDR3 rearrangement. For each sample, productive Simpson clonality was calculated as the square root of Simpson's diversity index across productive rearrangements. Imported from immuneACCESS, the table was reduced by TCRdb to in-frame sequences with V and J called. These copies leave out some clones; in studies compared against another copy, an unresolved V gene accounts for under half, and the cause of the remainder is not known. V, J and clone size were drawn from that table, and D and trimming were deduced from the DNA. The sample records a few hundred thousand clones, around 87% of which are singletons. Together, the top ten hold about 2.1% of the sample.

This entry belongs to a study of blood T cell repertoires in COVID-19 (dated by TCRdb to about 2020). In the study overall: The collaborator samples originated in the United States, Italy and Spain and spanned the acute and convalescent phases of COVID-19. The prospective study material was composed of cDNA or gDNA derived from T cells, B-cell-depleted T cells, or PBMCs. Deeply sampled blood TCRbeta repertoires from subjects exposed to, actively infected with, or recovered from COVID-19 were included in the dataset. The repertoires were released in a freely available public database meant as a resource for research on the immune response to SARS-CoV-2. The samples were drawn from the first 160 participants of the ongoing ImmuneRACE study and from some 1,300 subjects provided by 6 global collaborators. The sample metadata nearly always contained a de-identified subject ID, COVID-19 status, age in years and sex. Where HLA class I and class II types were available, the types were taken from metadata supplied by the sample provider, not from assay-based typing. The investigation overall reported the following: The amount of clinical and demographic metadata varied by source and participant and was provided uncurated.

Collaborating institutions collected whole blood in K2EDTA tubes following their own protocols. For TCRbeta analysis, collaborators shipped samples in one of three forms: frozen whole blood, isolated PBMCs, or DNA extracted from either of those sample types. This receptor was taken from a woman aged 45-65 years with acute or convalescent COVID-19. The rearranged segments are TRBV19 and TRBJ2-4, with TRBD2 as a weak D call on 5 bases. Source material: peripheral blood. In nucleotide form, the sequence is TGTGCCAGTACCGATAGAGGGAATCTAGCCAAAAACATTCAGTACTTC. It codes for CASTDRGNLAKNIQYF.